Sequencing of this T cell receptor (beta chain) was carried out in a study of spatial heterogeneity in lung cancer. Documented time point: sample taken at primary tumor resection. Tumor, nontumor lung or frozen PBMC supplied whole RNA, sequenced without sorting. This clonotype was counted only a few times. This beta chain slipped into a library made for alpha chains as a stray read, so its size is not meaningful. TCR cDNA molecules each had a unique molecular identifier. Using its own MiXCR run on the 5' RACE reads, TCRdb lists one record per CDR3 protein. In the table there are 200 to 250 distinct CDR3 sequences, roughly 24% of which are singletons. Germline assignment: CDR1 MDHEN and CDR2 SYDVKM. V was clipped by 6 bases and J by 8 bases, with 13 bases between them. The CDR3 runs to 13 residues.

The J gene is TRBJ2-2, the V gene TRBV28; a weak D match, TRBD2 (6 bases). The receptor comes from a male donor with early-stage non-small cell lung cancer. Sequences were derived from normal lung tissue next to the tumor, sampled at surgery. The CDR3 DNA reads as TGTGCCAGCAGAACCTCGGGACTTGGGGAGCTGTTTTTT. It codes for CASRTSGLGELFF.